Listed here are 24 T cell receptor beta chains from one sample, sequenced in a study of T-cell reconstitution after alpha-beta-depleted transplantation in children. For TCRbeta, the library was prepared with unique molecular identifiers. From the PCR reads, TCRdb called clonotypes with MiXCR, one entry per CDR3 protein. The sample holds approximately 220,000 distinct CDR3 sequences, around a sixth seen once. Specimen: PBMCs, mostly from graft donor cells, collected 360 days after TCRalphabeta/CD19-depleted stem cell transplant. The receptors derive from a male patient aged 2-9 years who had a stem cell transplant for acute lymphoblastic leukemia, so the T cells may come from the graft donor.

The chain employs TRBV10-2 and TRBJ2-5; D may match TRBD1 or TRBD2 (6 bases each). Trimming stripped 8 bases from V and 0 bases from J, with 16 bases between. Germline CDR1 WSHSY, CDR2 SAAADI. The CDR3 is 15 amino acids. CDR3 loop: CASGGLPAYQETQYF. The CDR3, as DNA: TGCGCCAGCGGGGGGCTACCCGCCTACCAAGAGACCCAGTACTTC.

V usage is TRBV28 and J usage is TRBJ2-7; perhaps TRBD1 as D (5 bases). Germline CDR1 reads MDHEN; CDR2 reads SYDVKM. This CDR3 spans 15 amino acids. V lost 3 bases and J 1 base, leaving 13 bases between the germline ends. The CDR3 nucleotides read TGTGCCAGCAGTTTTGGGTTCCAGGGTTCCTACGAGCAGTACTTC. This gives the protein CASSFGFQGSYEQYF.

The chain uses TRBV4-2 and TRBJ2-7; TRBD1 matches at 8 bases. Germline CDR1 LGHNA, CDR2 YNFKEQ. V lost 4 bases to trimming and J lost 4 bases; unmatched junction nucleotides: 9. This CDR3 spans 15 amino acids. CDR3 residues: CASSPGGQGWYEQYF. In nucleotides, the CDR3 is TGTGCCAGCAGCCCAGGCGGACAGGGCTGGTACGAGCAGTACTTC.

This clonotype was seen more than once but under ten times. The chain carries TRBV5-1 and TRBJ2-7, with D possibly being TRBD1 or TRBD2 (5 bases each). V was trimmed by 3 bases and J by 3 bases, leaving 16 bases between them. CDR3 size: 15 residues. Germline V gives CDR1 SGHRS, CDR2 YFSETQ. CDR3 DNA: TGCGCCAGCAGCTCCTCCGGGACGGTGGGCTACGAGCAGTACTTC. It is translated as CASSSSGTVGYEQYF. Full variable domain (outside the CDR3, taken from reference TRBV5-1 and TRBJ2-7): KAGVTQTPRYLIKTRGQQVTLSCSPISGHRSVSWYQQTPGQGLQFLFEYFSETQRNKGNFPGRFSGRQFSNSRSEMNVSTLELGDSALYLCASSSSGTVGYEQYFGPGTRLTVT.

In its sample, this clonotype was seen a few times. The V and J genes are TRBV12-3 or TRBV12-4 and TRBJ2-7; the D gene is possibly TRBD1 (6 bases). Between the trimmed V and J ends, which lost 4 bases and 2 bases, there was a span of 18 bases. The CDR3 consists of 16 residues. In DNA form, the CDR3 reads TGTGCCAGCAGTTCCCCTTTTGGGGGCTATCCCTACGAGCAGTACTTC. It yields the protein CASSSPFGGYPYEQYF.

This clonotype was detected only a few times. The rearrangement joins TRBV12-3 or TRBV12-4 to TRBJ2-7, with TRBD1 identical over 7 bases. V shed 6 bases and J 5 bases; nucleotides not matched to a gene: 13. The CDR3 has 15 residues. The CDR3 protein is CASRNIRDSLNEQYF. For the CDR3, the DNA is TGTGCCAGCAGAAACATCCGGGACAGTTTAAACGAGCAGTACTTC.

This clonotype was recorded a few times. The chain couples TRBV18 to TRBJ2-4; 8 bases align to TRBD2. CDR3 length equals 15 residues. V lost 3 bases, J lost 7 bases, and 8 bases stayed unmatched. The germline CDR1 and CDR2 sequences are KGHSH and LQKENI. In DNA form, the CDR3 reads TGTGCCAGCTCACCGGGACTAGGAGGGGTTAACATTCAGTACTTC. Residues: CASSPGLGGVNIQYF.

CDR3 in DNA: TGTGCCAGCAGCCAAGAAGGGACAGCCTATCGGGGCTACACCTTC. It codes for CASSQEGTAYRGYTF. The chain combines TRBV4-2 with TRBJ1-2, with 7 bases lining up with TRBD1. The V gene's germline CDR1 is LGHNA and CDR2 YNFKEQ. Trimming at V came to 0 bases and at J to 8 bases, leaving 9 bases not matched to a gene. The CDR3 extends over 15 amino acids.

The genes are TRBV27 and TRBJ2-1, with TRBD1 matching over 11 bases. The CDR3 is 19 amino acids. Trimming took 5 bases from V and 0 from J; bases not matched to a gene: 12. In germline, CDR1 is MNHEY, CDR2 SMNVEV (reference sequence). This CDR3 is CASSTRDRGTKSSYNEQFF. The CDR3 DNA sequence: TGTGCCAGCAGTACCCGGGACAGGGGGACCAAAAGCTCCTACAATGAGCAGTTCTTC.

This clonotype was picked up a small number of times. The chain has TRBV27 and TRBJ2-1, with TRBD2 matching over 9 bases. The V gene end was trimmed by 2 bases and the J gene end by 4 bases; junction bases not matched to a gene: 6. Germline lookup yields CDR1 MNHEY and CDR2 SMNVEV (reference sequence). The CDR3 loop spans 16 amino acids. CDR3 nucleotide sequence: TGTGCCAGCAGTTTAATAGCGGGGGCCGATTACAATGAGCAGTTCTTC. Amino acid sequence: CASSLIAGADYNEQFF.

This clonotype was observed a handful of times. The V gene is TRBV18, the J gene TRBJ2-5; possibly TRBD1 for D (6 bases). This CDR3 has 16 residues. Germline V gene data show CDR1 as KGHSH and CDR2 as LQKENI. V lost 6 bases to trimming and J lost 5 bases, with 22 bases between them. The CDR3 loop reads CASSFSARTVGETQYF. The CDR3 DNA sequence: TGTGCCAGCTCCTTCTCCGCCCGGACAGTCGGCGAGACCCAGTACTTC.

This rearrangement joins TRBV10-2 to TRBJ1-1; D unresolved. The ends were cut back, 10 bases at V and 1 base at J, with 7 bases in the middle. The CDR3 sequence is 11 residues long. Germline V CDR1 and CDR2: WSHSY, SAAADI. This CDR3 reads CATRTNTEAFF. The CDR3 DNA is TGCGCCACCCGAACGAACACTGAAGCTTTCTTT.

V gene TRBV10-3 combines with J gene TRBJ2-1; D is uncertain. Trimming left V 3 bases short and J 6 bases short, with 12 bases between. Germline CDR1 ENHRY, CDR2 SYGVKD. This CDR3 region has 14 residues. The CDR3 nucleotides are TGTGCCATCAGTGATCCCGGTTGGATCAATGAGCAGTTCTTC. Amino acids: CAISDPGWINEQFF.

This clonotype has only a few counts. The chain uses TRBV3-1 and TRBJ1-5; D is uncertain. Germline V gene lookup returns CDR1 LGHDT and CDR2 YNNKEL (reference sequence). This CDR3 has 13 amino acids. V lost 3 bases and J 7 bases, leaving 10 bases between the germline ends. The CDR3 region is CASSQTTLQPQHF. CDR3 nucleotide sequence: TGTGCCAGCAGCCAGACGACTCTCCAGCCCCAGCATTTT.

This clonotype has at least ten counts. V and J are TRBV6-1 and TRBJ1-6; 7 positions match TRBD1. The germline CDR1 and CDR2 sequences are MNHNS and SASEGT. The CDR3 consists of 16 residues. J lost 9 bases, V lost 5 bases, and 13 bases had no gene match. CDR3 protein: CASSRPTGNPSSPLHF. In DNA form, the CDR3 reads TGTGCCAGCAGTCGGCCGACAGGGAATCCTTCTTCACCCCTCCACTTT.

The rearrangement uses TRBV4-3 and TRBJ1-1; TRBD1 is a possible D gene (6 bases). This CDR3 spans 12 amino acids. The germline CDR1 and CDR2 sequences are LGHNA and YSLEER. V was pared by 0 bases and J by 10 bases, with 9 bases between. CDR3 sequence: CASSQDRGVAFF. The CDR3 nucleotides are TGCGCCAGCAGCCAAGATAGGGGGGTAGCTTTCTTT.

The rearrangement uses TRBV7-3 and TRBJ2-4, with TRBD1 matching over 7 bases. The length of the CDR3 is 14 residues. Unmatched junction bases numbered 8, after V lost 5 bases and J lost 7 bases. Germline V CDR1 and CDR2: SGHTA, FQGTGA. In DNA, the CDR3 is TGTGCCAGCAGCAAAACAGGCAGGGGGAACATTCAGTACTTC. It yields the protein CASSKTGRGNIQYF.

This clonotype was seen a few times. CDR3 region: CASRTGPYEQYF. The CDR3 nucleotides read TGTGCCAGCAGAACAGGGCCCTACGAGCAGTACTTC. The chain is built from TRBV2 and TRBJ2-7; the D gene is possibly TRBD1 (6 bases). The V gene's germline CDR1 is SNHLY and CDR2 FYNNEI. CDR3 length: 12 amino acids. With 6 bases removed from V and 2 bases from J, the gap between germline ends came to 8 bases.

This clonotype was detected once. V and J are TRBV12-3 or TRBV12-4 and TRBJ2-5; TRBD1 might be the D (6 bases). The length of the CDR3 is 14 residues. The germline V and J ends were trimmed by 5 bases and 3 bases, with 13 bases remaining between them. CDR3 residues: CASSPAAGEETQYF. The CDR3 bases are TGTGCCAGCAGTCCTGCGGCAGGGGAAGAGACCCAGTACTTC.

This clonotype turned up a few times. The V call is TRBV7-6, the J call TRBJ2-7; 8 positions match TRBD1. The V and J ends lost 1 base and 4 bases, in that order; junction bases with no gene match: 9. This CDR3 comprises 16 residues. Germline CDR1 and CDR2: SGHVS and FNYEAQ. CDR3 region: CASSLGTGLLGYEQYF. The CDR3 nucleotides are TGTGCCAGCAGCTTAGGGACAGGGCTCCTCGGTTACGAGCAGTACTTC.

The chain couples TRBV4-3 to TRBJ2-3, with D uncertain. V lost 2 bases to trimming and J lost 0 bases, with 9 bases between them. CDR1 and CDR2 (germline): LGHNA, YSLEER. This CDR3 spans 15 amino acids. The CDR3: CASSQRPESTDTQYF. The CDR3 region has the DNA TGCGCCAGCAGCCAACGGCCGGAGAGCACAGATACGCAGTATTTT.

A few counts support this clonotype. The chain links TRBV7-9 to TRBJ1-1, with D unresolved. V gave up 2 bases and J gave up 6 bases, with 13 bases separating them. The CDR3 has 14 residues. CDR1 is SEHNR and CDR2 is FQNEAQ in the germline V gene (reference sequence). The CDR3 region is CASSLLGDLAEAFF. The CDR3 DNA is TGTGCCAGCAGCTTACTTGGGGATTTGGCTGAAGCTTTCTTT.

J is TRBJ1-3 and V is TRBV12-3 or TRBV12-4, with 8 positions matching TRBD1. V lost 5 bases and J lost 4; bases outside the gene matches: 10. The CDR3 contains 16 residues. The CDR3 DNA reads TGTGCCAGCAGTATCAGGGGGCAGATGGACGGAAACACCATATATTTT. It specifies CASSIRGQMDGNTIYF.

This clonotype was detected only a few times. This chain joins TRBV4-2 and TRBJ2-1; D possibly corresponds to TRBD1 (6 bases). Germline V lookup: CDR1 LGHNA, CDR2 YNFKEQ. V was cut by 5 bases and J by 1 base, with 12 bases left in between. The CDR3 consists of 15 residues. The CDR3 is CASSYMRGSYNEQFF. The CDR3 nucleotides are TGTGCCAGCAGCTACATGAGGGGGTCCTACAATGAGCAGTTCTTC.